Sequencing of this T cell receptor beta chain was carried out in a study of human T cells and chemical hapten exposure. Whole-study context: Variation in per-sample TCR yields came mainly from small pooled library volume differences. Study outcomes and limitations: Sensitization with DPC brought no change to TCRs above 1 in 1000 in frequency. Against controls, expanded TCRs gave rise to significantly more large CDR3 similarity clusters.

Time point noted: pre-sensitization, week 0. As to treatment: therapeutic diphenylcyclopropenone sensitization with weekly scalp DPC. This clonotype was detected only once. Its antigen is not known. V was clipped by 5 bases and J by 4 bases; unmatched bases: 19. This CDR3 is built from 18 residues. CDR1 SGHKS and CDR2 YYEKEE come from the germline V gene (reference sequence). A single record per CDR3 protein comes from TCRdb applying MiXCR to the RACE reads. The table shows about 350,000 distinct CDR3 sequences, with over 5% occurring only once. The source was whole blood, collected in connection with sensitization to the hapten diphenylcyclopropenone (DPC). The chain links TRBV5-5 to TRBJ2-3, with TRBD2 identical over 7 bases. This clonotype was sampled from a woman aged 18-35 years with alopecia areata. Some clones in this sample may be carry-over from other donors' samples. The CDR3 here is CASSRGPKTSEGADTQYF. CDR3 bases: TGTGCCAGCAGTCGTGGACCCAAAACTAGCGAAGGCGCAGATACGCAGTATTTT.